This T cell receptor (beta chain) was sequenced during a study of blood T cell repertoires in COVID-19 (dated by TCRdb to between 2020 and 2021). With regard to the full study: The collaborator samples originated in the United States, Italy and Spain and spanned the acute and convalescent phases of COVID-19. The samples were drawn from two sources: the first 160 participants of the ongoing ImmuneRACE study, and fewer than 1,500 subjects contributed by 6 global collaborators. Where available, HLA class I and class II types were obtained from metadata supplied by the sample provider rather than from assay-based typing. A freely available public database, intended as a resource for researchers studying the immune response to SARS-CoV-2, is where the repertoires were released. Nearly every sample came with metadata listing a de-identified subject ID, COVID-19 status, age in years and sex. Deeply sampled blood TCRbeta repertoires from subjects exposed to, actively infected with, or recovered from COVID-19 were included in the dataset. The material from the prospective study consisted of cDNA or gDNA derived from T cells, B-cell-depleted T cells, or PBMCs.

Overall results and qualifications from the work: The quantity of clinical and demographic metadata differed by source and by participant and was supplied without curation.

Ends trimmed: V by 5 bases, J by 5 bases; bases unmatched to a gene: 12. From a lookup of the germline V gene (reference sequence), CDR1 and CDR2 are MNHEY and SMNVEV. The CDR3 holds 17 amino acids from the cysteine to the phenylalanine. The DNA shown is the 51-base CDR3, in frame from base 1. The immunoSEQ Assay, a bias-controlled multiplex PCR, was used to amplify TCRbeta CDR3 regions from genomic DNA. Under the source paper's analysis protocol: Nucleated cell counts per sample were estimated from amplification of reference gene primers within the assay. Sequence reads were collapsed and filtered to measure the absolute abundance of every unique TCRbeta CDR3 rearrangement. For each sample, productive Simpson clonality was calculated by taking the square root of Simpson's diversity index across productive rearrangements. TCRdb limited this immuneACCESS table to in-frame rearrangements with V and J called. A share of clones is missing; checked studies link under half to unresolved V genes, and the rest is unexplained. The DNA was the basis for D and trimming; V, J and clone size are from that table. Within this sample are hundreds of thousands of clones, with nearly 90% of them counted one time only. More than 0.85% of the sample rests with the top ten.

This clone was found once. There is no known antigen for this receptor. No much larger clone exists at a distance of one base, and base qualities are not known. One collaborating source in Seattle enrolled patients while the patients were actively infected and followed the patients over time throughout the course of disease. Whole blood was collected in K2EDTA tubes by collaborating institutions according to the institutions' own protocols. For TCRbeta analysis, collaborator samples were shipped as frozen whole blood, as isolated PBMCs, or as DNA extracted from either sample type. The V gene is TRBV27 and the J gene is TRBJ2-7, with TRBD2 matching 13 junction bases. The sequence was collected from a woman aged 40 to 55 with COVID-19, enrolled during active disease. Sequenced input: peripheral blood. At the DNA level, the sequence is TGTGCCAGCAGTCCCCTTCCCGGACTAGCGGGAGTTGACGAGCAGTACTTC. Translated, this gives CASSPLPGLAGVDEQYF.